The 20 T cell receptor beta chains below come from one sample, sequenced in a study of blood T cell repertoires in COVID-19. The repertoire was sequenced with immunoSEQ multiplex PCR; TCRdb's copy has only in-frame clones and lacks some. Of 75,000 to 90,000 clones detected, 90% appear once; the ten largest clones hold about 1%. The sequencing sample was made of peripheral blood. These receptors originate from a woman between 45 and 65 years old in a cohort sampled during active COVID-19.

The V gene is TRBV29-1, the J gene TRBJ2-3, with D perhaps matching TRBD2 (5 bases). Trimming removed 2 bases from V and 0 bases from J, with 12 bases in between. The CDR3 loop spans 15 amino acids. In germline, CDR1 is SQVTM, CDR2 ANQGSEA. The DNA for the CDR3 is TGCAGCGTTGAATCCAGCGGAGTTAGCACAGATACGCAGTATTTT. Amino acid sequence: CSVESSGVSTDTQYF.

The V and J genes are TRBV5-4 and TRBJ2-7, with TRBD2 matching 11 bases. With V trimmed by 3 bases and J by 0 bases, 8 bases remained unmatched. The V gene's germline CDR1 is SGHNT and CDR2 YYREEE (reference sequence). The CDR3 runs 17 residues. The CDR3, as DNA: TGTGCCAGCAGCTCTGGACTAGCGGGTCCTTCCTCCTACGAGCAGTACTTC. Amino acids: CASSSGLAGPSSYEQYF.

The chain combines TRBV5-1 with TRBJ2-1; 12 bases are shared with TRBD1. Germline V CDR1 and CDR2: SGHRS, YFSETQ. The length of the CDR3 is 15 residues. V dropped 2 bases and J dropped 7; count of bases not matched to a gene: 4. The CDR3 spells CASSLPGQGANEQFF. DNA of the CDR3: TGCGCCAGCAGCTTACCGGGACAGGGGGCAAATGAGCAGTTCTTC.

J is TRBJ1-1 and V is TRBV27; D not resolved. The CDR3 runs to 12 residues. Trimming took 6 bases from V and 8 from J, leaving 13 bases between them. Germline CDR1 is MNHEY and CDR2 is SMNVEV (reference sequence). The CDR3 is CASRGIREEAFF. The CDR3 nucleotides are TGTGCCAGCAGGGGCATTCGGGAAGAAGCTTTCTTT.

This chain links TRBV18 with TRBJ2-7; D perhaps matches TRBD1 (5 bases). Trimming pared 5 bases from V and 5 bases from J, leaving 19 bases between. The germline gives CDR1 KGHSH, CDR2 LQKENI. The length of the CDR3 is 15 residues. CDR3 DNA: TGTGCCAGCTCAACTATGAACCAGCCAGGGAACGAGCAGTACTTC. It codes for CASSTMNQPGNEQYF.

This sequence joins TRBV7-2 and TRBJ2-1; 7 bases are a match to TRBD2. The junction had 17 bases not matched to a gene; V was cut back by 1 base and J by 8 bases. The germline gives CDR1 SGHTA, CDR2 FQGNSA. This CDR3 has 18 residues. This CDR3 is CASSLVRVTTWGGDEQFF. The DNA for the CDR3 is TGTGCCAGCAGCTTAGTCCGTGTAACGACTTGGGGGGGGGATGAGCAGTTCTTC.

This chain connects TRBV29-1 to TRBJ2-5; the D is unclear. Trimming took 4 bases from V and 5 from J, leaving 14 bases between them. The CDR3 contains 13 residues. CDR1 and CDR2 from the germline V gene are SQVTM and ANQGSEA. Written as DNA, the CDR3 is TGCAGCGTTGGGGCTCCCGGCGCGGAGACCCAGTACTTC. Translating it yields CSVGAPGAETQYF.

The genes are TRBV28 and TRBJ2-7, with 8 bases identical to TRBD1. Trimming cost V 6 bases and J 2 bases; bases outside gene matches: 6. The CDR3 extends over 14 amino acids. The germline gives CDR1 MDHEN, CDR2 SYDVKM. The chain's CDR3 is CASSSTGETYEQYF. CDR3 nucleotides: TGTGCCAGCAGCTCGACAGGGGAAACCTACGAGCAGTACTTC.

The rearrangement links TRBV28 to TRBJ1-1; tentative D call: TRBD1 (6 bases). This CDR3 is built from 12 residues. Germline-derived CDR1 and CDR2 are MDHEN and SYDVKM. Trimming removed 8 bases at V and 5 bases at J, with 12 bases between. The CDR3 is CASLRRGTEAFF. The CDR3 DNA reads TGTGCCAGCCTCCGAAGGGGGACTGAAGCTTTCTTT.

This clone was seen just once. V usage is TRBV6-5 and J usage is TRBJ1-5; a possible D gene is TRBD1 (6 bases). Trimming took 7 bases from V and 7 from J, leaving 14 bases between them. The CDR3 contains 13 residues. Germline CDR1 and CDR2: MNHEY and SVGAGI. The DNA of the CDR3 is TGTGCCAGCATCTTTGAGGGGGGGCAGCCCCAGCATTTT. Amino acid sequence: CASIFEGGQPQHF.

The chain recombines TRBV12-1 with TRBJ2-7; the D call of TRBD1 is as the table states it, not checked on the DNA. TRBV12-1 is given as a pseudogene. CDR3 length: 17 residues. Here the CDR3 reads CASSFFGTLSSSYEQYF. DNA for the CDR3: TGTGCCAGCAGCTTTTTCGGGACACTCTCATCCTCCTACGAGCAGTACTTC.

The rearrangement links TRBV21-1 to TRBJ1-6; the table's D call of TRBD1 was not tested on the DNA. TRBV21-1 counts as a pseudogene. This CDR3 comprises 17 residues. The CDR3: CASARGPVSSYNSPLHF. For the CDR3, the DNA is TGTGCCAGCGCCCGTGGGCCGGTGAGCTCCTATAATTCACCCCTCCACTTT.

This clone was detected only once. The V and J genes are TRBV11-2 and TRBJ1-5, with a tentative D call TRBD1 (5 bases). The CDR3 extends over 15 amino acids. The V end lost 0 bases, the J end lost 7 bases, and 13 bases lay between the germline ends. Germline V gene lookup returns CDR1 SGHAT and CDR2 FQNNGV. The CDR3 is CASSLDVTGSQPQHF. The CDR3, as DNA: TGTGCCAGCAGCTTAGATGTAACAGGCTCACAGCCCCAGCATTTT. The variable domain in full, completed from reference TRBV11-2 and TRBJ1-5, reads EAGVAQSPRYKIIEKRQSVAFWCNPISGHATLYWYQQILGQGPKLLIQFQNNGVVDDSQLPKDRFSAERLKGVDSTLKIQPAKLEDSAVYLCASSLDVTGSQPQHFGDGTRLSIL.

The chain couples TRBV7-9 to TRBJ2-3; 9 bases agree with TRBD2. Per germline, CDR1 SEHNR and CDR2 FQNEAQ (reference sequence). J gave up 3 bases and V 5 bases, and 3 bases lay outside the gene matches. The CDR3 consists of 14 residues. CDR3 DNA sequence: TGTGCCAGCAGCCGACTAGCGGAGACAGATACGCAGTATTTT. As protein: CASSRLAETDTQYF.

This clone has only one observation. The chain uses TRBV4-1 and TRBJ1-4, with 11 nucleotides matching TRBD1. The CDR3 runs 15 residues. The ends lost 3 bases at V and 5 bases at J; junction bases unmatched: 2. The V gene's germline CDR1 is MGHRA and CDR2 YSYEKL. CDR3: CASSQDRGLNEKLFF. CDR3 sequence (DNA): TGCGCCAGCAGCCAGGACAGGGGGCTGAATGAAAAACTGTTTTTT.

The CDR3 bases are TGTGCCAGCAGCCCTGGGACTAGCGGGAGGTACGTCGCAGCCGGGGAGCTGTTTTTT. Translated: CASSPGTSGRYVAAGELFF. The gene calls are TRBV9 and TRBJ2-2; 15 bases agree with TRBD2. The CDR3 extends over 19 amino acids. Per germline, CDR1 SGDLS and CDR2 YYNGEE. Trimming removed 4 bases from V and 6 bases from J; junction bases left unmatched: 13.

The V and J genes are TRBV19 and TRBJ2-5; 8 bases fit TRBD2. With 4 bases clipped from V and 5 bases from J, the junction kept 12 bases outside the gene matches. Germline V gives CDR1 LNHDA, CDR2 SQIVND (reference sequence). There are 16 residues in the CDR3. The CDR3 DNA reads TGTGCCAGTAGTAGGAGCGGGAGTGGAGGGGGGGAGACCCAGTACTTC. Its protein is CASSRSGSGGGETQYF.

The chain links TRBV2 to TRBJ2-5; D unclear. V was pared by 4 bases and J by 3 bases, with 12 bases between. This CDR3 comprises 14 residues. The germline V gene has CDR1 SNHLY and CDR2 FYNNEI. The CDR3 reads CASSVLRNEETQYF. The CDR3 DNA sequence: TGTGCCAGCAGTGTTCTGCGAAATGAAGAGACCCAGTACTTC.

V is TRBV7-2 and J is TRBJ2-7, with 12 bases aligning to TRBD2. The CDR3 has 15 residues. Germline V gene data show CDR1 as SGHTA and CDR2 as FQGNSA. J lost 7 bases, V lost 4 bases, and 8 bases had no gene match. CDR3 amino acids: CASSSRTSGIGEQYF. The CDR3, as DNA: TGTGCCAGCAGCTCCCGGACTAGCGGGATCGGGGAGCAGTACTTC. The whole variable domain, remainder taken from reference TRBV7-2 and TRBJ2-7, is GAGVSQSPSNKVTEKGKDVELRCDPISGHTALYWYRQSLGQGLEFLIYFQGNSAPDKSGLPSDRFSAERTGGSVSTLTIQRTQQEDSAVYLCASSSRTSGIGEQYFGPGTRLTVT.

The V and J genes are TRBV28 and TRBJ1-2; D might be TRBD1 (6 bases). This CDR3 has 14 residues. The germline V and J ends were trimmed by 6 bases and 8 bases, with 19 bases remaining between them. The germline gives CDR1 MDHEN, CDR2 SYDVKM. CDR3 protein: CASSPRTVGLGYTF. The DNA for the CDR3 is TGTGCCAGCAGCCCAAGGACAGTGGGCTTGGGCTACACCTTC.